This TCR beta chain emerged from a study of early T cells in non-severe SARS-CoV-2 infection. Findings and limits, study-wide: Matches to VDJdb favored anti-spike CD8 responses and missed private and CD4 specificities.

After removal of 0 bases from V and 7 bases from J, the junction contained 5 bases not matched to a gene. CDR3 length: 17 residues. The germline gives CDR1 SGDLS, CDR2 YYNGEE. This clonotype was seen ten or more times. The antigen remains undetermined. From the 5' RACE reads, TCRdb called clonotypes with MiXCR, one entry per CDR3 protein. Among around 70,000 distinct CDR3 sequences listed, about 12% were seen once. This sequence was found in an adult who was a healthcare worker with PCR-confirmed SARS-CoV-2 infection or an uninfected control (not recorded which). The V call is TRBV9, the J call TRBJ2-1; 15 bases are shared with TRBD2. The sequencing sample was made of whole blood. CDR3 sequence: CASSVAPGTSGRNEQFF. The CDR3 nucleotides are TGTGCCAGCAGCGTAGCCCCAGGGACTAGCGGGAGGAATGAGCAGTTCTTC.